This entry lists 22 T cell receptor beta chains sequenced from one sample in a study of blood T cell dynamics during melanoma immunotherapy. Time point defined: pre-treatment baseline. TCRdb's table, derived via immunoSEQ multiplex PCR, lists solely in-frame clones and lacks some. The repertoire consists of around 13,000 clones, with more than 75% occurring once and the leading ten covering approximately 6.6%. The sample was blood, taken from a patient treated with checkpoint blockade. The receptors were sampled from a human donor with melanoma.

The chain couples TRBV19 to TRBJ1-6; possibly TRBD1 for D (5 bases). The V end lost 3 bases, the J end lost 6 bases, and 12 bases lay between the germline ends. CDR3 size: 15 residues. Germline V gene sequence: CDR1 LNHDA, CDR2 SQIVND (reference sequence). The CDR3 DNA follows: TGTGCCAGTAGTATTGGGGCTGAGATTAATTCACCCCTCCACTTT. Its translation: CASSIGAEINSPLHF.

The chain carries TRBV9 and TRBJ2-2; 7 positions agree with TRBD1. The CDR3 has 16 residues. CDR1 SGDLS and CDR2 YYNGEE come from the germline V gene. With 3 bases clipped from V and 0 bases from J, the junction kept 5 bases outside the gene matches. The DNA of the CDR3 is TGTGCCAGCAGCGCTTCCGGGACAGCGAACACCGGGGAGCTGTTTTTT. Its protein is CASSASGTANTGELFF.

The gene calls are TRBV11-1 and TRBJ2-5; D is unclear. The CDR3 loop spans 13 amino acids. Trimming removed 6 bases from V and 2 bases from J, with 10 bases in between. Germline lookup yields CDR1 SGHAT and CDR2 FQDESV (reference sequence). This CDR3 is CASSRDSQETQYF. In DNA form, the CDR3 reads TGTGCCAGCAGTCGCGATTCGCAAGAGACCCAGTACTTC. The variable domain in full, completed from reference TRBV11-1 and TRBJ2-5, reads EAEVAQSPRYKITEKSQAVAFWCDPISGHATLYWYRQILGQGPELLVQFQDESVVDDSQLPKDRFSAERLKGVDSTLKIQPAELGDSAMYLCASSRDSQETQYFGPGTRLLVL.

The chain has TRBV5-5 and TRBJ1-2; 8 bases are a match to TRBD1. There are 14 residues in the CDR3. V trimming: 3 bases; J trimming: 1 base; junction bases outside the gene matches: 2. CDR1 SGHKS and CDR2 YYEKEE come from the germline V gene (reference sequence). CDR3 bases: TGTGCCAGCAGCTACGGACAGGGTAACTATGGCTACACCTTC. It codes for CASSYGQGNYGYTF.

V and J are TRBV5-1 and TRBJ2-2, with D tentatively TRBD2 (6 bases). The CDR3 sequence is 15 residues long. Germline V CDR1 and CDR2: SGHRS, YFSETQ. V dropped 4 bases and J dropped 7 bases, with 17 bases sitting between them. The CDR3 DNA is TGCGCCAGCAGCCCCTCCCTCGGGGGTGGCGGGGAGCTGTTTTTT. It specifies CASSPSLGGGGELFF.

This chain links TRBV6-5 with TRBJ2-7; D ambiguous. This CDR3 spans 12 amino acids. The germline V and J ends were trimmed by 2 bases and 12 bases, with 14 bases remaining between them. Germline-derived CDR1 and CDR2 are MNHEY and SVGAGI. CDR3 in amino acids: CASSYDSDVRYV. The CDR3 coding sequence is TGTGCCAGCAGTTACGATTCGGACGTTAGGTACGTC.

The chain uses TRBV4-1 and TRBJ2-2; D perhaps matches TRBD2 (6 bases). V lost 4 bases to trimming and J lost 2 bases, with 17 bases between them. Germline CDR1 MGHRA, CDR2 YSYEKL. The CDR3 spans 17 residues. This CDR3 reads CASSRVPPGLNTGELFF. CDR3 DNA sequence: TGCGCCAGCAGCCGAGTCCCCCCGGGACTCAACACCGGGGAGCTGTTTTTT.

The rearrangement uses TRBV9 and TRBJ1-4, with D possibly matching TRBD1 (5 bases). The CDR3 sequence is 15 residues long. Germline V gene sequence: CDR1 SGDLS, CDR2 YYNGEE. The V gene lost 2 bases and the J gene lost 3 bases, with 11 bases spanning the gap. CDR3 in DNA: TGTGCCAGCAGCGTCTGGGGGGGGTCTAATGAAAAACTGTTTTTT. Encoded protein: CASSVWGGSNEKLFF.

The V gene is TRBV4-3, the J gene TRBJ2-7; D is uncertain. This CDR3 has 19 residues. Looked up from germline, CDR1 is LGHNA and CDR2 is YSLEER. Trimming took 0 bases from V and 0 from J, leaving 21 bases between them. For the CDR3, the DNA is TGCGCCAGCAGCCAAGACTTAGTCCCCGGACCGTTCCCCTCCTACGAGCAGTACTTC. It yields the protein CASSQDLVPGPFPSYEQYF.

The chain uses TRBV7-9 and TRBJ1-2; TRBD1 agrees at 8 bases. The CDR3 contains 14 residues. The junction had 6 bases not matched to a gene; V was cut back by 7 bases and J by 2 bases. CDR1 is SEHNR and CDR2 is FQNEAQ in the germline V gene (reference sequence). In DNA, the CDR3 is TGTGCCAGCACCCAGGGGGCAGGGAACTATGGCTACACCTTC. Its translation: CASTQGAGNYGYTF.

The chain recombines TRBV19 with TRBJ2-1, with a possible D match to TRBD1 (5 bases). The CDR3 contains 17 residues. Trimming took 1 base from V and 4 from J, leaving 17 bases between them. In germline, CDR1 is LNHDA, CDR2 SQIVND (reference sequence). CDR3 nucleotides: TGTGCCAGTAGTATAGGCCCCAGGCAGGGTGGTTACAATGAGCAGTTCTTC. It yields the protein CASSIGPRQGGYNEQFF. The complete variable domain, with remaining parts taken from reference TRBV19 and TRBJ2-1, reads DGGITQSPKYLFRKEGQNVTLSCEQNLNHDAMYWYRQDPGQGLRLIYYSQIVNDFQKGDIAEGYSVSREKKESFPLTVTSAQKNPTAFYLCASSIGPRQGGYNEQFFGPGTRLTVL.

This chain uses TRBV5-1 with TRBJ2-3, with D possibly TRBD1 on 6 matching bases. Germline V CDR1 and CDR2: SGHRS, YFSETQ. V was trimmed by 4 bases and J by 0 bases, leaving 18 bases between them. The CDR3 covers 17 residues. CDR3 nucleotide sequence: TGCGCCAGCAGCAGCGAATCCACAGGGTACAGCACAGATACGCAGTATTTT. Encoded protein: CASSSESTGYSTDTQYF.

A word on this clone: This same CDR3 is encoded by further DNA sequences in the sample. V is TRBV6-5 and J is TRBJ2-2, with 7 bases matching TRBD1. V shed 6 bases and J 2 bases; nucleotides not matched to a gene: 6. Germline V gives CDR1 MNHEY, CDR2 SVGAGI. The CDR3 runs 15 residues. CDR3 protein: CASRPGTDNTGELFF. The CDR3 nucleotides are TGTGCCAGCAGACCCGGGACAGATAACACCGGGGAGCTGTTTTTT.

This clone was seen just once. The rearrangement joins TRBV21-1 to TRBJ2-3; TRBD2, the table's D call, lacks a check against the DNA. TRBV21-1 is listed as a pseudogene. The CDR3 is 20 amino acids. The CDR3 protein is CASSKESNRAGGVGTDTQYF. The CDR3 DNA follows: TGTGCCAGCAGCAAAGAATCCAACCGTGCGGGTGGAGTCGGCACAGATACGCAGTATTTT.

V is TRBV2 and J is TRBJ2-1; no definite D call. The germline V gene encodes CDR1 SNHLY and CDR2 FYNNEI. The CDR3 is 12 amino acids. Deletions cut 4 bases from V and 6 bases from J, with 7 bases between. The DNA for the CDR3 is TGTGCCAGCAGTGGAGATAGCAATGAGCAGTTCTTC. This codes for CASSGDSNEQFF.

The genes are TRBV5-6 and TRBJ1-3; D is uncertain. V was shortened by 5 bases and J by 7 bases, with 16 bases between the two germline ends. Looked up from germline, CDR1 is SGHDT and CDR2 is YYEEEE. The CDR3 length is 14 residues. The CDR3 coding sequence is TGTGCCAGCAGAACGCGGGCCCTTCGGAACACCATATATTTT. It specifies CASRTRALRNTIYF.

This CDR3 is CASSSGTGPNEKLFF. CDR3 DNA sequence: TGTGCCAGCAGCTCGGGGACAGGTCCTAATGAAAAACTGTTTTTT. The chain carries TRBV5-8 and TRBJ1-4, with 8 bases aligning to TRBD1. From germline, CDR1 is SGHTS and CDR2 YDEGEE. The CDR3 extends over 15 amino acids. V lost 3 bases, J lost 3 bases, and 4 bases stayed unmatched. The full variable domain, completed using reference TRBV5-8 and TRBJ1-4, is EAGVTQSPTHLIKTRGQQATLRCSPISGHTSVYWYQQALGLGLQFLLWYDEGEERNRGNFPPRFSGRQFPNYSSELNVNALELEDSALYLCASSSGTGPNEKLFFGSGTQLSVL.

This chain joins TRBV19 and TRBJ1-4; D is possibly TRBD1 (6 bases). CDR1 and CDR2 (germline): LNHDA, SQIVND (reference sequence). Trimming shortened V by 6 bases and J by 5 bases, and 19 bases separated the two germline ends. The CDR3 has 16 amino acids. This chain's CDR3 is CASSLHRVTGNEKLFF. As DNA, the CDR3 is TGTGCCAGTAGCCTTCACAGGGTGACTGGGAATGAAAAACTGTTTTTT.

The V call is TRBV5-5, the J call TRBJ2-3; D gene uncertain. CDR3 length: 15 amino acids. V lost 4 bases and J 5 bases, leaving 17 bases between the germline ends. Germline lookup yields CDR1 SGHKS and CDR2 YYEKEE (reference sequence). CDR3 loop: CASSPISGRQDTQYF. CDR3 bases: TGTGCCAGCAGCCCTATATCGGGCCGTCAAGATACGCAGTATTTT.

The chain joins TRBV15 to TRBJ2-5, with TRBD2 identical over 11 bases. The trim removed 1 base at V and 3 bases at J, leaving 4 bases unmatched. CDR1 and CDR2 from the germline V gene are LNHNV and YYDKDF (reference sequence). The CDR3 is made up of 16 amino acids. CDR3 DNA: TGTGCCACCAGCAGAGGGGTGACTAGCGGGGAAGAGACCCAGTACTTC. Amino acids: CATSRGVTSGEETQYF.

This chain uses TRBV27 with TRBJ2-2; D unresolved. V gave up 3 bases and J gave up 0 bases, with 5 bases separating them. The CDR3 length is 14 residues. CDR1 and CDR2 from the germline V gene are MNHEY and SMNVEV (reference sequence). The CDR3 nucleotides are TGTGCCAGCAGTTTCTGGCCGAACACCGGGGAGCTGTTTTTT. Protein: CASSFWPNTGELFF.

The chain uses TRBV4-1 and TRBJ1-3; TRBD1 is a possible D gene (5 bases). V was cut by 3 bases and J by 4 bases, with 22 bases left in between. The CDR3 loop spans 18 amino acids. Germline V gene data show CDR1 as MGHRA and CDR2 as YSYEKL. The CDR3 here is CASSQLRDGRTGGNTIYF. CDR3 coding DNA: TGCGCCAGCAGCCAGCTACGGGACGGCCGAACGGGAGGAAACACCATATATTTT.